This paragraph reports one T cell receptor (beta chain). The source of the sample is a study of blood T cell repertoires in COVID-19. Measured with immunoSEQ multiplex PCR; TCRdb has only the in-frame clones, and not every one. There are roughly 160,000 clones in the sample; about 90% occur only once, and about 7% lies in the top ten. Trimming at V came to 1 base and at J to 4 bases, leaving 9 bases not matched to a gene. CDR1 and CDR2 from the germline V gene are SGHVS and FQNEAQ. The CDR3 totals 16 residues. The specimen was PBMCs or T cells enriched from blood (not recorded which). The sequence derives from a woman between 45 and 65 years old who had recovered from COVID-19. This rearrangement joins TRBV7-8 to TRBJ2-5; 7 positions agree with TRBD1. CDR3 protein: CASSLVATGVLETQYF. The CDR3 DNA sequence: TGTGCCAGCAGCTTAGTAGCCACAGGGGTATTAGAGACCCAGTACTTC.